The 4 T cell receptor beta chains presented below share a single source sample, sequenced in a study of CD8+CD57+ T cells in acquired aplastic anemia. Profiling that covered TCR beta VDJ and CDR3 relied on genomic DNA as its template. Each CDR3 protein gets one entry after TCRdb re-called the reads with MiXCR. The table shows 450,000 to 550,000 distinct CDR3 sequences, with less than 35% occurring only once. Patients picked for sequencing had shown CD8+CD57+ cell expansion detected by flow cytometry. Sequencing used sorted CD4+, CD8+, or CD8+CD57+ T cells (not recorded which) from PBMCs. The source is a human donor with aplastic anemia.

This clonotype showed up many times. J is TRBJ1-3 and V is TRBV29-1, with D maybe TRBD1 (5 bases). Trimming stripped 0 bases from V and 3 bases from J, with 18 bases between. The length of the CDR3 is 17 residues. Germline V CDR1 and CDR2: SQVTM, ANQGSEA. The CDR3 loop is CSVEDRGSILFGNTIYF. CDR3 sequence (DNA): TGCAGCGTTGAAGATCGGGGCAGTATTCTTTTTGGAAACACCATATATTTT.

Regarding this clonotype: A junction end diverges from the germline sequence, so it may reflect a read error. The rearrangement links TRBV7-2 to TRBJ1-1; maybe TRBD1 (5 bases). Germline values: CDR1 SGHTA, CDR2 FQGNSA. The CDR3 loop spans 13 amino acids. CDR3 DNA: TGTGCCGGCAGCCGGGGCGGTAACACTGAAGCTTTCTTT. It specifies CAGSRGGNTEAFF. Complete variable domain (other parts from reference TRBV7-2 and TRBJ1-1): GAGVSQSPSNKVTEKGKDVELRCDPISGHTALYWYRQSLGQGLEFLIYFQGNSAPDKSGLPSDRFSAERTGGSVSTLTIQRTQQEDSAVYLCAGSRGGNTEAFFGQGTRLTVV.

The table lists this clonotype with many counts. CDR3: CAISVGNEQFF. The CDR3 nucleotides read TGTGCCATCAGTGTAGGTAATGAGCAGTTCTTC. V usage is TRBV10-3 and J usage is TRBJ2-1, with no clear D. Germline loops: CDR1 ENHRY, CDR2 SYGVKD. The CDR3 runs to 11 residues. Trimming stripped 4 bases from V and 7 bases from J, with 5 bases between.

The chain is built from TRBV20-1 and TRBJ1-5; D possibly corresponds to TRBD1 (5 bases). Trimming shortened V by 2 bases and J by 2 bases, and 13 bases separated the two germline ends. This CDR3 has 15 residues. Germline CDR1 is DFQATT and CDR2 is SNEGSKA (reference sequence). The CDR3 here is CSARTLGQGNQPQHF. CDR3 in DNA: TGCAGTGCTAGAACACTGGGGCAAGGCAATCAGCCCCAGCATTTT.